This T cell receptor (beta chain) was profiled in a study of CD8 T cells in Susac syndrome. The CD8+ and CD4+ T cells were negatively isolated, with the TEMRA cells enriched by FACS. The sample holds one count of this clonotype. The antigen remains undetermined. The RNA, 0.5 to 1 ug, was put through reverse transcription using random hexamers. It was immunoSEQ multiplex PCR that amplified TCR beta CDR3 across 54 Vbeta and 13 Jbeta. TCRdb itself ran the immunoSEQ multiplex PCR reads through MiXCR, one entry per CDR3 protein. The sample lists approximately 190,000 distinct CDR3 sequences; around 90% were seen once. The ends were cut back, 7 bases at V and 5 bases at J, with 11 bases in the middle. This CDR3 is 12 amino acids long. Study results and caveats: Clonal expansion did not appear in Susac syndrome CD4+ T cell repertoires.

The sample taken for sequencing was CD4+ T cells from PBMCs. The TCR was taken from a human donor with Susac syndrome. The V call is TRBV12-3 or TRBV12-4, the J call TRBJ2-5; either TRBD1 or TRBD2 may fit D (5 bases each). In DNA, the CDR3 is TGTGCCAGCATGGGGCGAGGGGAGACCCAGTACTTC. Translation gives CASMGRGETQYF.